This T cell receptor beta chain was recovered during a study of OX40 agonist ivuxolimab in advanced cancers. Turning to the study itself: Patient treatment consisted of intravenous ivuxolimab administration every 2 weeks at 0.01 to 10 mg/kg. Findings and caveats of the study: The mean number of expanded clones was higher in CD8+ T cells than in CD4+. The study did not work out the antigen specificity of the expanded peripheral T cells. At doses 0.1 to 3.0 mg/kg, CD4+ and CD8+ clones expanded.

Sequenced by immunoSEQ multiplex PCR; TCRdb stores in-frame clones only, minus some. The table records tens of thousands of clones, 90% of them present only once. V was pared by 6 bases and J by 4 bases, with 17 bases between. The CDR3 has 15 amino acids. Germline V gene lookup returns CDR1 WSHSY and CDR2 SAAADI. With respect to this clone: Antigen: not known.

The gene calls are TRBV10-2 and TRBJ2-3; D may match TRBD1 or TRBD2 (5 bases each). The source was CD4+ or CD8+ T cells sorted from blood, collected in a trial of the OX40 agonist ivuxolimab. The receptor was derived from an adult with an advanced solid tumor such as melanoma, head and neck, liver or kidney cancer. CDR3 loop: CASRRRDPLADTQYF. The DNA of the CDR3 is TGCGCCAGCAGACGCCGGGACCCCCTGGCAGATACGCAGTATTTT.